This TCR beta chain derives from a study of response to subunit inactivated influenza vaccine. Study findings and constraints: Each seasonal influenza vaccination, the authors suggested, recruits few new T cells.

A single record per CDR3 protein comes from TCRdb applying MiXCR to the RT-PCR reads. The sample contains more than 550,000 distinct CDR3 sequences, approximately 10% of which appear only once. V was pared by 4 bases and J by 9 bases, with 9 bases of the junction left unmatched. The germline V gene encodes CDR1 SQVTM and CDR2 ANQGSEA. CDR3 length: 13 amino acids. This clonotype has just a few counts. What it recognizes is unknown. The J gene is TRBJ2-1, the V gene TRBV29-1; 7 bases align to TRBD2. The sample in question was PBMCs from blood, obtained on the day of vaccination. The clonotype originates from a man over 45 who received an inactivated influenza vaccine. The CDR3 region has the DNA TGCAGCGTTGCTGCGGGGAGGGGTGGTGAGCAGTTCTTC. Amino acid sequence: CSVAAGRGGEQFF.